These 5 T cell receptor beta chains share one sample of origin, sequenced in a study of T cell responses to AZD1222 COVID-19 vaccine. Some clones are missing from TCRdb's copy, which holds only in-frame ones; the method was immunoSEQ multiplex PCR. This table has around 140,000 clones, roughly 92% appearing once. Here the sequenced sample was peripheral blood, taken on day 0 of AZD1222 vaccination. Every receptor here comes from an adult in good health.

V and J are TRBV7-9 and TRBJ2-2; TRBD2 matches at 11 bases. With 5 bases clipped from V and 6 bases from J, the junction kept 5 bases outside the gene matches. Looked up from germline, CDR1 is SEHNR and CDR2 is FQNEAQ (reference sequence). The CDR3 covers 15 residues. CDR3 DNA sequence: TGTGCCAGCAGCCGGGGACTAGCGGATGCCGGGGAGCTGTTTTTT. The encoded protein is CASSRGLADAGELFF.

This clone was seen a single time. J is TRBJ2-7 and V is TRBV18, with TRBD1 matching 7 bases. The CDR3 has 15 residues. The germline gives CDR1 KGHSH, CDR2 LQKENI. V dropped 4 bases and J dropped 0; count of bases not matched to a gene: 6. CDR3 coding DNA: TGTGCCAGCTCACGTGGGACAGCTGACTCCTACGAGCAGTACTTC. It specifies CASSRGTADSYEQYF.

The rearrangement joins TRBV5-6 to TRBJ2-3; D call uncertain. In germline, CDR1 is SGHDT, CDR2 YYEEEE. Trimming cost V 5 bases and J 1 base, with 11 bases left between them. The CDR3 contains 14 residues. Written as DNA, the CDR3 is TGTGCCAGCAGGGAGAATACCCGCACAGATACGCAGTATTTT. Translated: CASRENTRTDTQYF.

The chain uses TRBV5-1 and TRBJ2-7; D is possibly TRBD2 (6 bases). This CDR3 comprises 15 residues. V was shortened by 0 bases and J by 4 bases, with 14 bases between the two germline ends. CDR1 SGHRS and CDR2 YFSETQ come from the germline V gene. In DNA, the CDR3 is TGCGCCAGCAGCTTGGCGCCGAACCGGGAGTACGAGCAGTACTTC. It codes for CASSLAPNREYEQYF.

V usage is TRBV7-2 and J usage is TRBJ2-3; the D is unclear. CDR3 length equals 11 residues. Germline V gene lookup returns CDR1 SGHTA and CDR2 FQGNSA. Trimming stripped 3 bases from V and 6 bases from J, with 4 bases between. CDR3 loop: CASSFRDTQYF. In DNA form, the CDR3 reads TGTGCCAGCAGCTTTCGGGATACGCAGTATTTT.